This T cell receptor beta chain is from a study of monozygotic twins with inflammatory bowel disease (dated 2019 in TCRdb). Broadly, across the study: The full study comprised around 28 monozygotic twin pairs: nine German pairs (four IBD-concordant, five IBD-discordant) and 19 IBD-discordant Danish pairs. Each individual had, on average, about 151 000 unique TCRalpha sequences and 181 000 unique TCRbeta sequences available for analysis. The search for disease-associated traits relied mainly on comparing, within discordant pairs, IBD patients with their genetically identical healthy co-twins.

Library generation was performed with 5' RACE. Preparation of each TCR library used around 3,500 ng of total RNA. For each sample, cDNA was synthesized in eight separate reactions using SMARTScribe reverse transcriptase. During cDNA synthesis, unique molecular identifiers containing a 6-nucleotide sample barcode were introduced by template switching. Amplification of TCRalpha and TCRbeta cDNA involved two nested PCRs of approximately 17 and 9 cycles, and each PCR was followed by bead purification. Before amplification, cDNA was treated with uracil DNA-glycosylase and purified using the QIAquick PCR purification kit. In the second PCR, Illumina TruSeq-compatible adapters and sample-specific barcodes were added. Library quality and concentration were assessed using TapeStation and Qubit, and approximately 5 ng of each library was pooled. The pooled libraries were sequenced with 2 x 100 bp reads and custom sequencing primers on an Illumina HiSeq2500 single-index Rapid Run. The study's own analysis went as follows. MiGEC version 1.2.6 was used for UMI-based consensus assembly to correct PCR and sequencing errors. MiXCR version 2.1.1 handled V(D)J alignment, clonotype assembly and CDR3 extraction. To normalise gene usage, clonotype sharing and MAIT/NKT TCR abundance, the analysis used the top 1000, 10 000 and 20 000 clonotypes per sample. After downsampling to 27 000 UMIs, diversity was calculated as the inverse Simpson index using the vegan R package. Paired Mann-Whitney U tests were applied to discordant twin pairs, with Benjamini-Hochberg correction for multiple testing. TCRdb reprocessed the reads, and each CDR3 protein sequence is entered once, without DNA. Here the V and J calls rest on TCRdb's processing, not on the authors' analysis. This sample's table carries over 150,000 distinct CDR3 sequences. The ten biggest clones cover 2% to 2.5% of the sample.

An approximately 2.3 ml peripheral blood sample was drawn into PAXgene tubes per donor and stored at -80°C. Without T cell sorting, total RNA was isolated from whole blood using the PAXgene blood miRNA kit on an automated QIAcube. Peripheral blood from monozygotic twin pairs concordant or discordant for inflammatory bowel disease was subjected to deep TCRalpha and TCRbeta repertoire profiling with unique molecular barcoding. Smoking habits were recorded for all twin pairs, and individuals were classified as current, former or never smokers. A remark on this clonotype: The antigen it binds to is not known.

On the study overall, not on this receptor specifically: No single strong signal or clonotype linked to IBD turned up in the results, so the idea that one exists was not supported. Concordant and discordant twins showed no difference in repertoire similarity, possibly because of limited statistical power. Background noise and inter-individual variability may have been introduced into the repertoires by the differing immunosuppressive treatments among patients. The analysis was unable to tell apart different T cell subtypes. A decrease in TCRbeta repertoire diversity, as measured by inverse Simpson index, was observed in IBD patients compared with their healthy co-twins. IBD patients shared fewer clonotypes with other individuals than healthy twins did, most markedly in patients showing signs of disease activity.

The material sequenced was blood. The origin of this receptor is a human donor with ulcerative colitis or Crohn's disease, or a healthy co-twin of an affected twin (not recorded which).

The CDR3: CSAESGRAHEKLFF. Recombination connected TRBV20-1 to TRBJ1-4. The CDR3 covers 14 residues, taking in both the cysteine and the phenylalanine. No DNA is listed. CDR1 and CDR2, per the germline V gene (reference sequence), are DFQATT and SNEGSKA.